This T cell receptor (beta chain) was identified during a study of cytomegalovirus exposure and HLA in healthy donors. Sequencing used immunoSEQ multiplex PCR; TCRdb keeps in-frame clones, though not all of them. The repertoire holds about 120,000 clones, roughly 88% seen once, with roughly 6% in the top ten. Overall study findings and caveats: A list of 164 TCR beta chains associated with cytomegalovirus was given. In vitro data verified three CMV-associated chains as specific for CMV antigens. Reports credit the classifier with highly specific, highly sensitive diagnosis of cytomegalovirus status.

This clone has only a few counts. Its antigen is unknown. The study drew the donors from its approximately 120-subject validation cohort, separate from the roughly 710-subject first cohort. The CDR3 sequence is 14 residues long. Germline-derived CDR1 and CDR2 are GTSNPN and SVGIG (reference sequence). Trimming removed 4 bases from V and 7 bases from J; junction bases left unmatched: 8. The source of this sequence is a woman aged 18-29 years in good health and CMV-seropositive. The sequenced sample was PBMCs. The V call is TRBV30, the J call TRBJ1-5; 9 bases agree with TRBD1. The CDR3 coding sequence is TGTGCCTGGAATACGGGACAGGGAAACCAGCCCCAGCATTTT. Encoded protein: CAWNTGQGNQPQHF.